The 25 T cell receptor beta chains listed next were all sequenced from one sample in a study of monozygotic twins with inflammatory bowel disease. TCRdb re-called the 5' RACE reads and shows each CDR3 protein once, DNA omitted. The data include approximately 100,000 distinct CDR3 sequences; the top ten clones carry around an eighth. Sequenced material: blood. Receptors were obtained from a human donor with ulcerative colitis or Crohn's disease, or a healthy co-twin of an affected twin (not recorded which).

This sequence joins TRBV3-1 and TRBJ2-3; TCRdb's D call of TRBD1 is untestable without DNA. CDR1 LGHDT and CDR2 YNNKEL come from the germline V gene (reference sequence). The CDR3 has 15 residues. CDR3 sequence reads: CASSSRRGSGDTQYF.

V is TRBV19 and J is TRBJ1-4; TCRdb picks TRBD1, but there is no DNA to check that call. The CDR3 covers 16 residues. Germline values: CDR1 LNHDA, CDR2 SQIVND (reference sequence). The CDR3 sequence is CASSIPVGPTGEKLFF.

The chain couples TRBV28 to TRBJ1-1; TCRdb outputs TRBD1, but without DNA this stays unchecked. This CDR3 is 18 amino acids long. Germline V gene data show CDR1 as MDHEN and CDR2 as SYDVKM. The CDR3 region is CATSTTGGRVRSNTEAFF.

V and J are TRBV12-3 or TRBV12-4 and TRBJ1-2. This CDR3 is 15 amino acids long. The CDR3 reads CASRSGWRDGYGYTF.

The rearrangement links TRBV2 to TRBJ2-7; TCRdb proposes TRBD2, but this gene call is untestable without DNA. Per the germline V gene, CDR1 is SNHLY and CDR2 is FYNNEI. This CDR3 spans 14 amino acids. CDR3 in amino acids: CASRPLVSQYEQYF.

The J gene is TRBJ2-3, the V gene TRBV9; as DNA is missing, the TRBD2 call by TCRdb cannot be tested. The CDR3 is 18 amino acids. The V gene's germline CDR1 is SGDLS and CDR2 YYNGEE. CDR3 protein: CASSIVDGGLASTDTQYF.

This chain uses TRBV27 with TRBJ2-7; absent DNA, TCRdb's TRBD1 call cannot be checked. The CDR3 is 14 amino acids. Germline V gene data show CDR1 as MNHEY and CDR2 as SMNVEV (reference sequence). CDR3 sequence: CASNNRGSSYEQYF.

This chain joins TRBV7-2 and TRBJ1-1. CDR3 length equals 15 residues. CDR1 is SGHTA, CDR2 FQGNSA, per germline. CDR3 residues: CASSLVAGLGTEAFF. The whole variable domain, filled in from reference TRBV7-2 and TRBJ1-1, reads GAGVSQSPSNKVTEKGKDVELRCDPISGHTALYWYRQSLGQGLEFLIYFQGNSAPDKSGLPSDRFSAERTGGSVSTLTIQRTQQEDSAVYLCASSLVAGLGTEAFFGQGTRLTVV.

The gene calls are TRBV11-2 and TRBJ2-3; TCRdb reports TRBD2, a call that lacks DNA to check it against. Per germline, CDR1 SGHAT and CDR2 FQNNGV. This CDR3 has 17 amino acids. CDR3 sequence: CASSLSRAGARTDTQYF.

The J gene is TRBJ2-7, the V gene TRBV5-1; TCRdb indicates TRBD2, and absent DNA this call remains unverified. The CDR3 runs 15 residues. Germline CDR1 and CDR2: SGHRS and YFSETQ. The CDR3 region is CASSSTSGRAYEQYF.

The chain combines TRBV11-2 with TRBJ1-4; TCRdb designates TRBD1, a call that cannot be tested without DNA. This CDR3 is 15 amino acids long. Germline assignment: CDR1 SGHAT and CDR2 FQNNGV. This chain's CDR3 is CASSLDGTANEKLFF.

This chain uses TRBV12-5 with TRBJ2-3; TCRdb proposes TRBD2, but this gene call is untestable without DNA. Germline V gene data show CDR1 as LGHNT and CDR2 as FRNRAP. This CDR3 spans 14 amino acids. The CDR3 sequence is CASDRREGPDTQYF.

This sequence joins TRBV12-3 or TRBV12-4 and TRBJ2-1; TCRdb designates TRBD2, a call that cannot be tested without DNA. The CDR3 consists of 14 residues. CDR3 residues: CASRPLAGMNEQFF.

The chain combines TRBV28 with TRBJ2-7; TCRdb selects TRBD2, and the lack of DNA leaves this call unchecked. The CDR3 loop spans 14 amino acids. Germline loops: CDR1 MDHEN, CDR2 SYDVKM. The CDR3 sequence: CASYGSGGAYEQYF.

The chain is built from TRBV11-1 and TRBJ1-3. The CDR3 length is 18 residues. From germline, CDR1 is SGHAT and CDR2 FQDESV (reference sequence). The CDR3 protein is CASSLAQTAAGAGNTIYF.

The rearrangement uses TRBV28 and TRBJ2-7; TCRdb's D call of TRBD1 is untestable without DNA. This CDR3 contains 14 residues. Germline V gives CDR1 MDHEN, CDR2 SYDVKM. This chain's CDR3 is CASTRTGSSYEQYF.

This rearrangement joins TRBV12-3 or TRBV12-4 to TRBJ2-5; checking the TCRdb D call of TRBD2 is not possible without DNA. The length of the CDR3 is 13 residues. The CDR3 sequence: CASRGGGWETQYF.

The CDR3 here is CASSHRLLAGNTGELFF. This chain connects TRBV14 to TRBJ2-2; without DNA, the TCRdb call of TRBD2 cannot be checked. CDR3 length: 17 residues. CDR1 is SGHDN and CDR2 is FVKESK in the germline V gene. Based on the CDR3 plus reference TRBV14 and TRBJ2-2, the full variable domain is EAGVTQFPSHSVIEKGQTVTLRCDPISGHDNLYWYRRVMGKEIKFLLHFVKESKQDESGMPNNRFLAERTGGTYSTLKVQPAELEDSGVYFCASSHRLLAGNTGELFFGEGSRLTVL.

J is TRBJ2-1 and V is TRBV5-1; TCRdb picks TRBD1, but there is no DNA to check that call. The CDR3 totals 14 residues. The V gene's germline CDR1 is SGHRS and CDR2 YFSETQ. CDR3 protein: CASSEGTRGNEQFF.

The chain is built from TRBV7-2 and TRBJ1-2; TCRdb's D gene call, TRBD1, goes unchecked for lack of DNA. Germline V CDR1 and CDR2: SGHTA, FQGNSA. This CDR3 is 13 amino acids long. The CDR3 loop is CASSLARQGRYTF.

This chain's CDR3 is CASSFPTGARGNTIYF. The V gene is TRBV12-3 or TRBV12-4, the J gene TRBJ1-3; as DNA is missing, the TRBD1 call by TCRdb cannot be tested. This CDR3 has 16 residues.

The rearrangement uses TRBV9 and TRBJ2-4; the D call of TRBD2 rests on TCRdb alone, since no DNA is present to check it. This CDR3 has 14 residues. From germline, CDR1 is SGDLS and CDR2 YYNGEE. The CDR3 is CASSVEGLSDIQYF.

This chain joins TRBV20-1 and TRBJ2-3; the D call of TRBD1 rests on TCRdb alone, since no DNA is present to check it. The CDR3 is 15 amino acids. Germline V gene data show CDR1 as DFQATT and CDR2 as SNEGSKA (reference sequence). The CDR3 here is CSASGTGGTTDTQYF.

This chain uses TRBV28 with TRBJ2-7; TCRdb picks TRBD2, but there is no DNA to check that call. The CDR3 spans 15 residues. Germline V gives CDR1 MDHEN, CDR2 SYDVKM. This chain's CDR3 is CASSLRASWLYEQYF.

J is TRBJ2-2 and V is TRBV5-4; there is no DNA to check the TCRdb D call of TRBD2. This CDR3 spans 16 amino acids. Germline loops: CDR1 SGHNT, CDR2 YYREEE (reference sequence). The CDR3: CASSAGLAENTGELFF.